This T cell receptor (beta chain) comes out of a study of blood T cells in healthy people across ages (dated by TCRdb to about 2015). For the study in its entirety: In model experiments, template switching captured roughly one uniquely barcoded TCR beta cDNA molecule for every two T cells. To track age-related changes in TCR beta repertoire diversity, the study relied on deep sequencing normalized with unique cDNA molecular identifiers. For two donors (one aged 18 to 30 and one aged 80 or older), the study analyzed two additional independent replicas of 1 million unique cDNA reads from the same blood draw. Donors of different ages were randomly distributed across sequencing lanes to avoid experimental bias. Donors were grouped into four age groups: young (average roughly 17 years), middle-aged (approximately 41), aged (around 66) and long-lived (less than 85). Broader findings and caveats from the paper: Total diversity estimates from one million sequenced T cells were considered lower bounds and underestimates. Because profiling used bulk unsorted PBMCs, naive and antigen-experienced compartments could not be compared conclusively. Compared with the aged group, more naive CD4+ T cells, fewer expanded clones and increased TCR diversity were shown by the long-lived group, suggesting age selection. Observed TCR beta diversity correlated strongly with the percentage of naive T cells measured by flow cytometry. Because the CMV infection status of the donors was unknown, age-related changes in expanded clonotypes may potentially have been confounded. As age increased, observed TCR beta diversity per million T cells dropped in a roughly linear way, and a significant reduction was already evident by age roughly 40.

V sheds 3 bases and J sheds 4 bases, leaving 15 bases between their ends. Reading from cysteine to phenylalanine, the CDR3 counts 15 amino acids. Only CDR3 DNA is held: 45 bases, read in frame from base 1. From a lookup of the germline V gene, CDR1 and CDR2 are SGDLS and YYNGEE. The roughly 38 donors, aged about 6 to 90 years, were systemically healthy Caucasian individuals from Russia. Ten milliliters of peripheral blood were drawn from each donor into EDTA-treated Vacutainer tubes. Ficoll-Paque density-gradient centrifugation was used to isolate PBMCs, with at least 7 million per sample. Total RNA, at least 5 micrograms per sample, was extracted from PBMCs with Trizol reagent. The percentages of naive CD45RAhigh/CD27high T cells were determined by flow cytometry on a PBMC aliquot from every donor. The library was made by 5' RACE. The sequencer was an Illumina HiSeq 2500. A second PCR of about 6 to 11 cycles was performed with a sample-barcoded 5' primer and a J-beta primer mix. A template-switch 5' adaptor carrying 12 random nucleotides introduced a unique molecular identifier onto each TCR beta cDNA molecule. Each sample yielded at least 3 million CDR3-containing paired-end reads. First-strand cDNA was synthesized from all RNA with the Mint cDNA synthesis kit, primed by a TRBC-specific oligonucleotide. Following uracil-DNA glycosylase treatment, all cDNA underwent a first 18-cycle PCR with the universal primers M1SS and BC2_uni_R. As for the original processing: Each sample was normalized by randomly selecting 1 million high-quality reads, each carrying a distinct molecular identifier. Instead of being binned into consensus sequences, reads with shared molecular identifiers were discarded. CDR3 identification, clonotype clustering and error correction used MiTCR with a Q25 quality threshold and the strictest error-elimination algorithm. Lower-bound total TCR beta diversity was estimated with a nonparametric unseen species model using Euler transformation. TCRdb cleaned the public reads at Q25 with fastp, built clones with MiXCR and kept in-frame beta chains. Each record represents a unique CDR3 protein, reported with the most common genes and DNA among its rows. These V and J calls originate from TCRdb's pipeline instead of the authors' own analysis. The sample contains around 1.5 million distinct CDR3 sequences, around 55% of them found a single time. The ten largest clones represent 6.7% of the sample.

Points on this clonotype: It has no known antigen specificity. Base qualities are not at hand, and no much larger clone is one base apart.

The V gene is TRBV9 and the J gene is TRBJ2-3, with TRBD1 as a weak D call on 6 bases. The sequenced material came from blood. This clonotype originated in a man younger than 30 in good health. The DNA is as follows: TGTGCCAGCAGCGGAATCACAGGGCGCCCAGATACGCAGTATTTT. It translates as CASSGITGRPDTQYF. With the portions outside the CDR3 filled from the reference TRBV9 and TRBJ2-3 genes, the complete variable region becomes DSGVTQTPKHLITATGQRVTLRCSPRSGDLSVYWYQQSLDQGLQFLIQYYNGEERAKGNILERFSAQQFPDLHSELNLSSLELGDSALYFCASSGITGRPDTQYFGPGTRLTVL.